The rows below give T cell receptor beta chains drawn from one sample of a study of shared clonotypes between healthy human individuals. Assay used: immunoSEQ multiplex PCR; TCRdb lists only in-frame clones, some missing. Altogether fewer than 850,000 clones are present, around 90% being singletons, with the ten largest covering about a third. Sequenced sample: memory CD8+ T cells from PBMCs. These receptor sequences come from a man between 18 and 35 years old in good health. Some clones in this sample may be carry-over from other donors' samples. The CDR3 runs from the conserved cysteine through the conserved F or W. Each record gives: clone size, J gene, D gene, V gene, CDR3 DNA, CDR3 protein. The D gene is left open where the match is weak. Clone size is shown for a subset of rows, as once, few, many or a class of expanded clone.

>NA|TRBJ1-3|TRBD1|TRBV29-1
TGCAGCGTCGTCGACAGGGACTCTGGAAACACCATATATTTT
CSVVDRDSGNTIYF
>once|TRBJ2-7|NA|TRBV5-1
TGCGCCAGCAGCCACGCAAGGCCCCCCCGGGAGCAGTACTTC
CASSHARPPREQYF
>NA|TRBJ2-7|TRBD2|TRBV13
TGTGCCAGCAGCTTTAGCGGGAGGGCCTTCTACGAGCAGTACTTC
CASSFSGRAFYEQYF
>NA|TRBJ1-1|TRBD1|TRBV19
TGTGCCAGTAGTATTCAAGGGGGCGCCACTGAAGCTTTCTTT
CASSIQGGATEAFF
>few|TRBJ2-2|NA|TRBV28
TGTGCCAGCGCCCTCGGGGAGCTGTTTTTT
CASALGELFF
>NA|TRBJ1-1|NA|TRBV6-1
TGTGCCAACACCAGGGCGAACACTGAAGCTTTCTTT
CANTRANTEAFF
>NA|TRBJ2-5|NA|TRBV4-3
TGCGCCAGCAGCCAAGAGTGGCGGGCAGGTGAAGAGACCCAGTACTTC
CASSQEWRAGEETQYF
>few|TRBJ1-2|NA|TRBV30
TGTGCCTGGAGTCCCTCCGGCGGCTACACCTTC
CAWSPSGGYTF
>NA|TRBJ2-2|NA|TRBV21-1
TGTGCCAGCAGCAAAGCCGGACTAGCGCTATACACCGGGGAGCTGTTTTTT
CASSKAGLALYTGELFF
>NA|TRBJ1-5|NA|TRBV6-5
TGTGCCAGCAAAAAAGCTCCAGGAAGTCAGCCCCAGCATTTT
CASKKAPGSQPQHF
>NA|TRBJ2-3|TRBD2|TRBV5-1
TGCGCCAGCAGCCCTAGCGGGACTAGCACAGATACGCAGTATTTT
CASSPSGTSTDTQYF
>NA|TRBJ2-6|NA|TRBV15
TGTGCCACCAGCAGCCCAGGTATTCAGGGGATGGAAGGGGCCAACGTCCTGACTTTC
CATSSPGIQGMEGANVLTF
>NA|TRBJ2-7|TRBD1|TRBV5-6
TGTGCCAGCAGCTCGCCGGGACAGGGTATGACCCACGAGCAGTACTTC
CASSSPGQGMTHEQYF
>NA|TRBJ2-7|NA|TRBV7-8
TGTGCCAGCAGCTTAGAGGTCTCCTTGGGGGAGCAGTACTTC
CASSLEVSLGEQYF
>NA|TRBJ1-1|NA|TRBV27
TGTGCCAGCAGTTTCTACGGACCGACTGAAGCTTTCTTT
CASSFYGPTEAFF
>NA|TRBJ1-6|TRBD1|TRBV19
TGTGCCAGTAGTCCACGGACAGGGGGTTCACCCCTCCACTTT
CASSPRTGGSPLHF
>NA|TRBJ2-3|NA|TRBV11-2
TGTGCCAGCAGCTTAGGGCCCCAGCGGGCCCCAGATACGCAGTATTTT
CASSLGPQRAPDTQYF
>once|TRBJ2-3|NA|TRBV9
TGTGCCAGCAGCCCATACTCCACAGATACGCAGTATTTT
CASSPYSTDTQYF
>NA|TRBJ1-1|NA|TRBV30
TGTGCCTGGAGTGGGAGGGGAGCGAACACTGAAGCTTTCTTT
CAWSGRGANTEAFF
>once|TRBJ2-7|NA|TRBV9
TGTGCCAGCAGCGTAGGTTCCGAGCAGTACTTC
CASSVGSEQYF
>NA|TRBJ1-3|NA|TRBV19
TGTGCCAACCCCGACAGTCACAAGGGAAACACCATATATTTT
CANPDSHKGNTIYF
>NA|TRBJ2-5|TRBD1|TRBV27
TGTGCCAGCAGGGAAAGGACAGGGGCGCTGGCAACCCAGTACTTC
CASRERTGALATQYF
>NA|TRBJ1-2|NA|TRBV29-1
TGCAGCGTTGAACAACAGGGAGGGCATGGCTACACCTTC
CSVEQQGGHGYTF
>once|TRBJ2-1|NA|TRBV9
TGTGCCAGCAGCGTAGCTGTAGGTGGGTATGAGCAGTTCTTC
CASSVAVGGYEQFF
>NA|TRBJ1-5|NA|TRBV28
TGTGCCAGCAGTCCGAGTGAGCCCCAGCATTTT
CASSPSEPQHF
>NA|TRBJ2-5|NA|TRBV5-8
TGTGCCAGCAGCTTGGGACAGACTCAAGAGACCCAGTACTTC
CASSLGQTQETQYF
>few|TRBJ1-2|NA|TRBV7-6
TGTGCCACTATATCCGGTACACACTATGGCTACACCTTC
CATISGTHYGYTF
>NA|TRBJ2-3|NA|TRBV28
TGTGCCAGCAGGTCTCACCTCGAGGAGCGTCCCACAGATACGCAGTATTTT
CASRSHLEERPTDTQYF
>NA|TRBJ2-5|NA|TRBV15
TGTGCCACCAGCAATTGGGACGGCCAAGAGACCCAGTACTTC
CATSNWDGQETQYF
>NA|TRBJ2-1|TRBD1|TRBV27
TGTGCCAGCAGAGCAGGACAGGGCGAGCAGTTCTTC
CASRAGQGEQFF
>NA|TRBJ2-7|NA|TRBV28
TGTGCCAGCAGTTCTGACAGCTACGAGCAGTACTTC
CASSSDSYEQYF
>NA|TRBJ1-2|TRBD1|TRBV7-2
TGTGCCAGCAGCCCGAGGACGGACAGGGGACCCTATGGCTACACCTTC
CASSPRTDRGPYGYTF
>NA|TRBJ2-7|NA|TRBV27
TGTGCCAGCAGACCCAGTCTCTACGAGCAGTACTTC
CASRPSLYEQYF
>NA|TRBJ2-7|NA|TRBV30
TGTGCCTGGAGCATATGGGACGAGCAGTACTTC
CAWSIWDEQYF
>NA|TRBJ2-5|NA|TRBV28
TGTGCCAGCAGCCCGACTAGCCAAGAGACCCAGTACTTC
CASSPTSQETQYF
>NA|TRBJ1-1|NA|TRBV11-1
TGTGCCAGCAGCTTAGCGCAGGGATTCAACACTGAAGCTTTCTTT
CASSLAQGFNTEAFF
>NA|TRBJ1-1|NA|TRBV6-6
TGTGCCAGCAGTTGGGCCTTACGGGACTTGAACACTGAAGCTTTCTTT
CASSWALRDLNTEAFF
>NA|TRBJ2-7|TRBD2|TRBV27
TGTGCCAGCAGTTTAACTGGACTAGCGGTCTACGAGCAGTACTTC
CASSLTGLAVYEQYF
>NA|TRBJ1-2|NA|TRBV5-1
TGCGCCAGCAGCTTCATCACAGACGACTATGGCTACACCTTC
CASSFITDDYGYTF
>NA|TRBJ1-2|NA|TRBV5-6
TGTGCCAGCAGCTTGGTGACGGAGTTTCGCTACACCTTC
CASSLVTEFRYTF
>NA|TRBJ1-4|NA|TRBV6-6
TGTGCCAGCAGTTACTCCGGGCAGGCAGAAAAACTGTTTTTT
CASSYSGQAEKLFF
>NA|TRBJ1-5|NA|TRBV5-1
TGCGCCAGCAGCTTGGGGACAAATAGCAATCAGCCCCAGCATTTT
CASSLGTNSNQPQHF
>NA|TRBJ2-7|NA|TRBV9
TGTGCCAGCAGCGTAGGGGCCGGATCGGACGAGCAGTACTTC
CASSVGAGSDEQYF
>NA|TRBJ2-7|NA|TRBV28
TGTGCCAGCAGTTTGGCAGGGTGGACCTACGAGCAGTACTTC
CASSLAGWTYEQYF
>NA|TRBJ2-5|TRBD1|TRBV29-1
TGCAGCGCTTCCCGGGACAGGGAACGGGACTTC
CSASRDRERDF
>NA|TRBJ2-1|TRBD2|TRBV7-8
TGTGCCAGCAGCTTAGGACTAGCGCTGAATGAGCAGTTCTTC
CASSLGLALNEQFF
>NA|TRBJ2-7|NA|TRBV10-3
TGTGCCATCAGTATAGGGACGACGGACGAAGAGCAGTACTTC
CAISIGTTDEEQYF
>NA|TRBJ2-2|NA|TRBV25-1
TGTGCCAGCAGTGAATACCGCACCGGGGAGCTGTTTTTT
CASSEYRTGELFF
>NA|TRBJ1-1|NA|TRBV28
TGTGCCAGCAGTTTCGACAGTATGAACACTGAAGCTTTCTTT
CASSFDSMNTEAFF
>NA|TRBJ1-2|NA|TRBV5-4
TGTGCCACCACCCCCGGAAGCGATTATGGCTACACCTTC
CATTPGSDYGYTF
>NA|TRBJ2-5|TRBD2|TRBV7-2
TGTGCCAGCAGCCCCTTTGGGACTAGCGGCGGCCAAGAGACCCAGTACTTC
CASSPFGTSGGQETQYF
>NA|TRBJ1-1|TRBD1|TRBV9
TGTGCCAGCAGCCCGCGTCCCGGGACAGGGCCGAACACTGAAGCTTTCTTT
CASSPRPGTGPNTEAFF
>NA|TRBJ2-7|NA|TRBV11-2
TGTGCCAGCAGCTTACCCCCCGTAGTAAGCTCCTACGAGCAGTACTTC
CASSLPPVVSSYEQYF
>NA|TRBJ2-5|TRBD2|TRBV4-2
TGTGCCAGCAGCTCCCGCGGCGCGGGGGTTCAAGAGACCCAGTACTTC
CASSSRGAGVQETQYF
>NA|TRBJ2-3|NA|TRBV13
TGTGCCAGCAGCTTATTTATGATTAGCACAGATACGCAGTATTTT
CASSLFMISTDTQYF
>once|TRBJ1-1|TRBD1|TRBV4-1
TGCGCCAGCAGCCAAGTTGGGACAGGGGGCAACACTGAAGCTTTCTTT
CASSQVGTGGNTEAFF
>once|TRBJ2-7|NA|TRBV28
TGTGCCAGCAGCAATGACAAGACGGCGAGGGTAGGCGAGCAGTACTTC
CASSNDKTARVGEQYF
>NA|TRBJ2-7|TRBD1|TRBV2
TGTGCCAGTGAGGACAGGATACTTTCCTACGAGCAGTACTTC
CASEDRILSYEQYF
>NA|TRBJ2-7|TRBD2|TRBV27
TGTGCCAGCAGTTTGGGGACTAGCGGGGTCTACGAGCAGTACTTC
CASSLGTSGVYEQYF
>NA|TRBJ1-2|TRBD1|TRBV7-9
TGTGCCAGCAGGACTGGGACAGGGATCAACACCTTC
CASRTGTGINTF